The sequence of this T cell receptor (beta chain) was determined in a study of stem cell transplantation in POMP-related autoinflammatory disease (dated by TCRdb to about 2021). For the wider study: The study hypothesis was that defective thymoproteasomes impair MHC class I-dependent CD8+ T-cell differentiation and positive selection, which skews the TRB repertoire. To find out how POMP deficiency affects T-cell receptor beta repertoire diversity and CDR3 characteristics, high-throughput TRB sequencing was used. The research as a whole found: A trend toward lower TRB diversity and higher clonality was observed in PRAID patients across all analyzed T-cell subsets. The number of unique TRB V-J gene pairings in PRAID patients was restricted. In PRAID patients, the trend toward increased clonality and lower diversity reached statistical significance only for regulatory T cells.

The method was the immunoSEQ multiplex PCR assay. The source study handled its data this way. Shannon entropy, which takes clonal size distribution into account, was used to quantify repertoire diversity. The Gini-Simpson index (Simpson_1-D) served as the measure of how unequally clonotypes were distributed. What TCRdb holds here is the immuneACCESS table cut down to in-frame rearrangements. Part of the clones is not present; checked against another copy, under half of the missing clones reflect an unresolved V gene, and the others are unexplained. That table gives V, J and clone size, and the DNA gave D and trimming. Present in this sample are about 6,900 clones, less than 90% of which were seen just once. Roughly 4% of the sample is in the top ten clones. In the case of this clone: What antigen it recognizes has not been identified. Base qualities are not at hand, and no much larger clone is one base apart.

Before TRB sequencing, the T-cell subsets, namely conventional T cells, CD8+ T cells, regulatory T cells, and T follicular helper cells, were sorted. V drops 7 bases and J drops 9 bases, leaving 19 bases in between. Measured from the cysteine to the phenylalanine, the CDR3 is 14 residues long. The retained sequence is limited to the CDR3, 42 bases, with the frame set at the first base. From the germline V gene (reference sequence), CDR1 is MNHNY and CDR2 is SVGAGI. The chain links TRBV6-6 with TRBJ1-5, with a tentative D gene TRBD1 over 5 matching bases. This sequence was found in a human donor in good health. Sequencing was done on a sample of a CXCR5-defined cell subset from PBMCs. The DNA is TGTGCCAGCAACCACCAGGGTACGCGTCGGCCCCAGCATTTT. This translates into CASNHQGTRRPQHF.